This T cell receptor beta chain was recovered during a study of cytomegalovirus exposure and HLA in healthy donors. Per germline, CDR1 SNHLY and CDR2 FYNNEI. V was trimmed by 7 bases and J by 7 bases, leaving 10 bases between them. This CDR3 is built from 12 residues. Notes on this clone: The target antigen is unknown.

PCR primers comprised 60 Vbeta and 13 Jbeta primers. Clones were read by immunoSEQ multiplex PCR, and TCRdb kept only the in-frame ones, dropping some. The sample consists of some 220,000 clones, roughly four fifths of them appearing once. Study conclusions and caveats: The study reported that TCR beta sequences accurately predicted HLA-A and HLA-B alleles in most subjects.

The chain employs TRBV2 and TRBJ1-4; D remains ambiguous. The sequence was collected from a middle-aged woman in good health and CMV-seronegative. Sequencing used PBMCs. CDR3 protein: CASNRRGEKLFF. In DNA, the CDR3 is TGTGCCAGCAACCGTAGAGGTGAAAAACTGTTTTTT. The full variable domain, completed using reference TRBV2 and TRBJ1-4, is EPEVTQTPSHQVTQMGQEVILRCVPISNHLYFYWYRQILGQKVEFLVSFYNNEISEKSEIFDDQFSVERPDGSNFTLKIRSTKLEDSAMYFCASNRRGEKLFFGSGTQLSVL.